This is a list of T cell receptor beta chains from one sample in a study of T cells in Graves' hyperthyroidism and ophthalmopathy. TCRdb reanalysed the multiplex PCR reads using MiXCR and keeps one entry per CDR3 protein. The sample holds about 260,000 distinct CDR3 sequences, roughly 17% seen once. Sequenced input: blood. The receptors derive from a woman between 18 and 29 years old with Graves' ophthalmopathy. Each CDR3 is given with its conserved first and last residue.

TRBJ2-3 | TRBV28 | CASRPAGGFRTDTQYF
TRBJ2-1 | TRBV7-8 | CASSPLGAGVYNEQFF
TRBJ2-7 | TRBV29-1 | CSVAQRLAGCLYEQYF
TRBJ2-3 | TRBV28 | CASSLNSPSTDTQYF
TRBJ2-6 | TRBV12-3/TRBV12-4 | CASSSNRGTGANVLTF
TRBJ1-1 | TRBV6-1 | CASSGEAEAFF
TRBJ1-2 | TRBV2 | CASSEFRSNYGYTF
TRBJ2-1 | TRBV29-1 | CSVCLIGTSGAHEQFF
TRBJ2-7 | TRBV29-1 | CSVQGPAGYEQYF
TRBJ2-3 | TRBV28 | CASSPGIYTDTQYF
TRBJ1-1 | TRBV3-1 | CASSQLEGQSEAFF
TRBJ1-2 | TRBV5-5 | CASSRIIIPGYTF
TRBJ1-5 | TRBV19 | CASSPATGRNQPQHF
TRBJ2-3 | TRBV29-1 | CSVEGNWGTQYF
TRBJ1-4 | TRBV5-1 | CASSPRQLNEKLFF
TRBJ2-7 | TRBV10-3 | CAISESPSGGLGEQYF